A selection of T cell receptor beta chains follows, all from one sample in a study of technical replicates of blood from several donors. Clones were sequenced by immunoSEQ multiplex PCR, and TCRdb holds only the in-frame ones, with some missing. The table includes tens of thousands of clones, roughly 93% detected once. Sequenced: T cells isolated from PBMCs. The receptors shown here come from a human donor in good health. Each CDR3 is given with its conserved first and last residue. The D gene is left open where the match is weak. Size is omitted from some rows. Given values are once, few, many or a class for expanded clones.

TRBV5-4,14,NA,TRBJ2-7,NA,TGTGCCAGCAAGCGGGACACGTCTTCCTACGAGCAGTACTTC,CASKRDTSSYEQYF
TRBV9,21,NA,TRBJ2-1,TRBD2,TGTGCCAGCAGCGTTCGGGCACTACGTCTAGCGGGAGGGCGATCCTACAATGAGCAGTTCTTC,CASSVRALRLAGGRSYNEQFF
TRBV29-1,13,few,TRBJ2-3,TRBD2,TGCAGCATTAGCGGGACTAGCACAGATACGCAGTATTTT,CSISGTSTDTQYF
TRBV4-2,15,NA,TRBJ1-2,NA,TGTGCCAGCAGCCACACCACGGGGGGTCTCTATGGCTACACCTTC,CASSHTTGGLYGYTF
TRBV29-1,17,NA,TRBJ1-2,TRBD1,TGCAGCGCCTACACCCTAGACAGGGGGCGTTCCAACTATGGCTACACCTTC,CSAYTLDRGRSNYGYTF
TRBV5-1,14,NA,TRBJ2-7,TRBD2,TGCGCCAGCAGCGACCGGGGGGGATCCTACGAGCAGTACTTC,CASSDRGGSYEQYF
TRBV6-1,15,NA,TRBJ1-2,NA,TGTGCCAGCAGCCGATTGGGTTCAGGTCCTGGTGGCTACACCTTC,CASSRLGSGPGGYTF
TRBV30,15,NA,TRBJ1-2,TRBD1,TGTGCCTGGAGTCCCCTTGGACAGGGAGGCTATGGCTACACCTTC,CAWSPLGQGGYGYTF
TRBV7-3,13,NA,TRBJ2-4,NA,TGTGCCAGCAGCCGGGACACCAAAAACATTCAGTACTTC,CASSRDTKNIQYF
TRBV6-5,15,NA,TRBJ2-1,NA,TGTGCCAGCAGTTACTCTAGTTCCTCCTACAATGAGCAGTTCTTC,CASSYSSSSYNEQFF
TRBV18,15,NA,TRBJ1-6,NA,TGTGCCAGCTCACCGGGGAGCTCCTATAATTCACCCCTCCACTTT,CASSPGSSYNSPLHF